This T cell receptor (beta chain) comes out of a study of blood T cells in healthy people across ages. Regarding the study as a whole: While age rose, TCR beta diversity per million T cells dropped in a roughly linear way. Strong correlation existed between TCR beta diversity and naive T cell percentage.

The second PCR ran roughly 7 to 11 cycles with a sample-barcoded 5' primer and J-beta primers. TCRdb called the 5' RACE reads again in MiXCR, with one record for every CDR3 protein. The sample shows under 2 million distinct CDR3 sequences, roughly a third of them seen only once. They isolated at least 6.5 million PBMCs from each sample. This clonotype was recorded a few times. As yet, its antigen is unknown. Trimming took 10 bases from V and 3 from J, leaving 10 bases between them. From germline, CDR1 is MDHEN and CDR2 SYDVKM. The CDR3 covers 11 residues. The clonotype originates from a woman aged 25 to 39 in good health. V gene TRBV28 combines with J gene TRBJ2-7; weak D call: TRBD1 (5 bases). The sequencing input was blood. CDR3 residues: CATLTDYEQYF. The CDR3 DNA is TGTGCCACCCTGACAGACTACGAGCAGTACTTC.